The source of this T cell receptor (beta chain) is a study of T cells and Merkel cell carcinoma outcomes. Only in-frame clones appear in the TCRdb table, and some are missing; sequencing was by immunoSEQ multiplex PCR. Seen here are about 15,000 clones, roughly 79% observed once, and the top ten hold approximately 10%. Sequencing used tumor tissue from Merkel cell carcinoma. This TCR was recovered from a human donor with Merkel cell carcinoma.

CDR3 in amino acids: CASSRGTGGMNTEAFF. The CDR3 DNA reads TGTGCCAGCAGCCGCGGGACAGGGGGCATGAACACTGAAGCTTTCTTT. J is TRBJ1-1 and V is TRBV4-2, with 12 bases identical to TRBD1. With V trimmed by 4 bases and J by 0 bases, 3 bases remained unmatched. The germline V gene encodes CDR1 LGHNA and CDR2 YNFKEQ. This CDR3 spans 16 amino acids.